A single TCR beta chain is shown here with its context. The antigen it binds to is not known. Base qualities were left out, and no much larger clone turns up one base away. The sample belongs to a study of beta chain features in type 1 diabetes (dated 2018 in TCRdb). As for the study more broadly: Mean age, gender distribution, total cell number and subset yield were not different between patients and healthy donors. A total of approximately 100 million sorted cells were examined across all samples, and the number of cells per subset was strongly correlated with RNA yield. The study compared the TCRB repertoires of sorted circulating CD4+ T cell subsets in recently diagnosed type 1 diabetes patients with those in matched healthy donors. Naive and central memory subsets were obtained from all 28 donors, but regulatory and stem cell-like memory subsets were isolated from only 8 patients and roughly eight healthy donors. Study-level results and caveats: PCR might favor shorter templates, but patient and control samples were amplified and corrected together, so any skew would affect both groups equally. Patients with type 1 diabetes made fewer insertions and deleted more nucleotides at VDJ recombination sites, implying thymic rearrangement abnormalities. Only small numbers of individuals were included in the HLA sub-analyses, which left unresolved whether HLA type had any influence on TCRB rearrangement. A moderate but significant shortening of TCRB CDR3 length was observed in type 1 diabetes patients in all four CD4+ subsets. Naive, central memory and regulatory TCRB repertoires appeared more similar among patients than among healthy donors. Because cDNA was sequenced instead of genomic DNA, highly expressing activated cells could be over-represented, though the groups showed no difference in activation or CD3 levels.

Each donor gave one peripheral blood draw, around 100 mL on average, collected into heparinised tubes. A BD FACSAria II was used to sort naive, central memory, regulatory and stem cell-like memory CD4+ T cells with a panel that included CD45RO, CCR7, CD25, CD127, CD95 and CD27. Purity was above 98% for every sorted population. PBMCs were isolated right away by Lymphoprep density gradient centrifugation and were stained directly, without culture. To minimize batch effects, samples were stained and sorted in pairs, one healthy donor with one patient per experiment. The entire amount of isolated RNA was reverse transcribed using the High Capacity cDNA Reverse Transcription Kit, so the sequenced TCRB transcripts were expressed ones. Deep immunoSEQ sequencing was applied to naive, central memory and regulatory T cell samples, giving an average of roughly 3.5 million total reads per sample. Sorted cells were lysed in RLT buffer and RNA was extracted with DNase-treated RNeasy Micro or Mini kits, depending on cell number. Each cell subset was processed separately to prevent cross-contamination, with patient and healthy donor samples processed together. TCRB sequences were amplified from cDNA with the immunoSEQ multiplex PCR, producing 87-bp fragments spanning the CDR3 region. Sequencing of the amplicons was performed on the Illumina HiSeq platform. The authors' pipeline ran thus. PCR bias was corrected computationally using synthetic template baselines, and reads within Hamming distance 2 were collapsed, with unmergeable singletons discarded. Reads were aligned to IMGT to assign V, D and J genes, CDR3 length, and insertions or deletions at six rearrangement sites. Within each subset, clonotype counts were normalized to the number of sorted cells before true diversity and Gini coefficients were calculated with the tcR R package. The overlap coefficient, calculated on TCRB nucleotide sequences, was used to measure repertoire sharing. TCRdb retrieved this table from immuneACCESS and kept in-frame rearrangements only. Not all clones are present; in checked studies, unresolved V genes account for under half, and no reason is known for the remainder. The V and J calls and clone size were taken over from that table, and D and trimming were inferred from the DNA. This sample lists 150,000 or so clones; 11% were detected once. The top ten clonotypes cover about 1.9% of the sample.

The V end loses 7 bases and the J end loses 6 bases, and a stretch of 18 bases separates them. The CDR3, cysteine through phenylalanine, is 14 amino acids long. CDR3 DNA only is kept here, 42 bases in frame from base 1. The germline V gene (reference sequence) provides CDR1 GTSNPN and CDR2 SVGIG. The receptor comes from a young man in good health. The rearranged chain carries TRBV30 and TRBJ2-2; tentative D gene TRBD1, with 6 bases matching. Sequences were obtained from central memory CD4+ T cells from blood. The DNA sequence is as follows: TGTGCCTTCTACGGGACATCAACCCCCGGGGAGCTGTTTTTT. It codes for CAFYGTSTPGELFF.